This entry lists 10 T cell receptor beta chains sequenced from one sample in a study of blood T cell repertoires in COVID-19. Some clones are missing from TCRdb's copy, which holds only in-frame ones; the method was immunoSEQ multiplex PCR. The repertoire holds about 59,000 clones, with 65% to 80% as singletons. What was sequenced was peripheral blood. These receptors came from a man in his 60s with acute or convalescent COVID-19.

The CDR3: CASSSQGTGDGEKLFF. For the CDR3, the DNA is TGTGCCAGCAGTTCGCAAGGGACAGGGGACGGGGAAAAACTGTTTTTT. This chain connects TRBV27 to TRBJ1-4; 10 bases are a match to TRBD1. Germline V gene sequence: CDR1 MNHEY, CDR2 SMNVEV (reference sequence). The CDR3 runs to 16 residues. V shed 4 bases, J shed 8 bases, and the junction held 10 bases outside the gene matches.

This clone was observed a handful of times. J is TRBJ1-1 and V is TRBV5-1; possibly TRBD1 for D (5 bases). Trimming stripped 3 bases from V and 0 bases from J, with 24 bases between. In germline, CDR1 is SGHRS, CDR2 YFSETQ. The CDR3 contains 19 residues. CDR3 loop: CASSWKLRGGDAMNTEAFF. The CDR3 bases are TGCGCCAGCAGCTGGAAACTAAGGGGAGGCGATGCCATGAACACTGAAGCTTTCTTT.

The rearrangement uses TRBV27 and TRBJ1-4, with D maybe TRBD1 (6 bases). The CDR3 totals 16 residues. V was clipped by 4 bases and J by 0 bases, with 12 bases between them. Germline V gives CDR1 MNHEY, CDR2 SMNVEV (reference sequence). CDR3 residues: CASSSRQVATNEKLFF. The CDR3 DNA is TGTGCCAGCAGTTCCCGACAGGTTGCAACTAATGAAAAACTGTTTTTT.

V gene TRBV28 combines with J gene TRBJ2-1; D remains unclear. The ends were cut back, 5 bases at V and 11 bases at J, with 16 bases in the middle. CDR1 is MDHEN, CDR2 SYDVKM, per germline. This CDR3 contains 13 residues. CDR3 nucleotide sequence: TGTGCCAGCAGTCCCCTGTCTGCGGAGAAGCAGTTCTTC. This encodes CASSPLSAEKQFF.

The chain combines TRBV29-1 with TRBJ2-5; 8 nucleotides align to TRBD2. Looked up from germline, CDR1 is SQVTM and CDR2 is ANQGSEA. The CDR3 totals 13 residues. The V and J ends lost 6 bases and 4 bases, in that order; junction bases with no gene match: 7. Here the CDR3 DNA reads TGCAGCGTCGGGGGGGCTCCCGGAGAGACCCAGTACTTC. As protein: CSVGGAPGETQYF.

The chain has TRBV12-3 or TRBV12-4 and TRBJ2-1; D is ambiguous. V gave up 2 bases and J gave up 6 bases, with 8 bases separating them. The CDR3 has 13 residues. As DNA, the CDR3 is TGTGCCAGCAGTTTACACAGTATCAATGAGCAGTTCTTC. Its translation: CASSLHSINEQFF.

The V call is TRBV6-4, the J call TRBJ2-3, with D unresolved. This CDR3 contains 13 residues. With 4 bases removed from V and 2 bases from J, the gap between germline ends came to 7 bases. Germline V gene sequence: CDR1 MRHNA, CDR2 SNTAGT. CDR3 loop: CASSVHTTDTQYF. CDR3 DNA: TGTGCCAGCAGTGTCCACACCACAGATACGCAGTATTTT.

The V gene is TRBV4-2, the J gene TRBJ2-7; 7 bases match TRBD1. Germline lookup yields CDR1 LGHNA and CDR2 YNFKEQ. The CDR3 runs 14 residues. Germline trimming cut 7 bases from V and 3 bases from J; bases unmatched to any gene: 9. The CDR3 loop reads CASTKGGTNYEQYF. In nucleotides, the CDR3 is TGTGCCAGCACCAAAGGGGGCACGAACTACGAGCAGTACTTC.

Only a few counts were recorded for this clone. This chain links TRBV2 with TRBJ1-6; perhaps TRBD1 as D (6 bases). Germline CDR1 SNHLY, CDR2 FYNNEI. The CDR3 is made up of 16 amino acids. Trimming stripped 3 bases from V and 7 bases from J, with 16 bases between. CDR3 sequence (DNA): TGTGCCAGCAGTGACCAGCACAGGGAGTTAAATTCACCCCTCCACTTT. The encoded protein is CASSDQHRELNSPLHF.

The chain is built from TRBV6-5 and TRBJ1-1; 7 bases are shared with TRBD1. V lost 7 bases to trimming and J lost 3 bases; unmatched junction nucleotides: 5. The CDR3 totals 13 residues. Germline loops: CDR1 MNHEY, CDR2 SVGAGI. The CDR3 sequence is CASTNRGDTEAFF. For the CDR3, the DNA is TGTGCCAGCACCAACAGGGGAGACACTGAAGCTTTCTTT.